This T cell receptor (beta chain) stems from a study of vaccination and CD4 T cells after COVID-19 (dated by TCRdb to about 2022). Looking at the study overall: Convalescent patients had a positive SARS-CoV-2 result on nasal swab PCR, and of these patients, several had mild disease and one had severe disease. Post-COVID blood samples from convalescent patients were collected a median of 101 days after diagnosis, with a range of roughly 35 to 161 days. Culture stimuli were overlapping spike peptide pools from SARS-CoV-2 and from the common cold coronaviruses HCoV-NL63, HCoV-OC43 and HCoV-229E. In roughly nine COVID-19 convalescent patients and a few infection-naive healthy vaccine recipients, the spike-specific CD4+ TCR repertoire before mRNA vaccination was compared with the repertoire after mRNA vaccination. As controls, cultures received a CEFX viral epitope pool (the positive control), an HIV-1 Nef peptide pool (the negative control), or no peptide at all. Post-vaccine blood samples were collected a median of approximately eleven weeks after the second vaccine dose, ranging from roughly 14 to 241 days. Participants received two doses of either the Pfizer-BioNTech BNT162b2 vaccine (n=8) or the Moderna mRNA-1273 vaccine (n=2). The convalescent cohort included six males and four females, with two Hispanic individuals, seven Caucasians, two Asians and one multiracial person.

Libraries were prepared through PCR. DNA from cultured CD4+ T cells underwent TCR sequencing with the Oncomine TCR Beta short-read assay at the Johns Hopkins FTIC core. The QIAamp micro DNA kit was used to extract genomic DNA from the cultured CD4+ T cells. The Oncomine TCR Beta libraries from cultured CD4+ T cells were pooled using unique dual indexes and then sequenced on an Illumina iSeq 100. On the authors' methods: Non-productive sequences were removed, and CDR3s not starting with C, not ending with F or W, or shorter than 7 amino acids were discarded. The MANAFEST web application was used to identify antigen-specific clonotypes by comparing peptide-stimulated wells against reference wells and other culture wells. To be called positive, a clone needed an FDR below 0.05, an odds ratio above 5, and a productive frequency above 0.1% in at least two of three replicate wells. A clonotype counted as cross-reactive if it showed significant expansion both in the SARS-CoV-2 spike wells and in at least one common cold coronavirus spike condition. Levenshtein distances (stringdist) and unrooted phylogenetic trees (ape) in R version 3.6.1 were used to assess CDR3 homology. The raw public reads went through TCRdb reprocessing: fastp at Q25, MiXCR clone calling, in-frame beta chains kept. Rows with one shared CDR3 protein collapse into an entry with the most common genes and DNA. Here the V and J calls rest on TCRdb's processing, not on the authors' analysis. A total of 12,000 or so distinct CDR3 sequences appear in this sample, under 60% of them only once. The leading ten clones occupy about 22% of the sample.

General conclusions and limits of the study: Of the vaccine-specific clones found in convalescent patients, nearly all (304 of 307) were mono-reactive for SARS-CoV-2 spike instead of being cross-reactive with common cold coronaviruses. In convalescent patients, a median approximately 86% of post-vaccine SARS-CoV-2-reactive clones were detected only after vaccination, suggesting vaccine-specific priming. The median number of SARS-CoV-2-reactive clonotypes rose from 20 to 25 after infection to 38 after vaccination, but the change was not significant. Only a relatively small number of convalescent patients were included in the study, and early timepoints following natural infection were not analyzed.

In light of the paper, this sample's treatment or condition label describes: approximately 9-day PBMC culture with coronavirus spike peptide pools or control peptides (ViraFEST assay). To expand antigen-specific T cells with peptide pools and then pick out the expanded clonotypes through TCR sequencing, the study relied on the ViraFEST assay. The positive SARS-CoV-2 PCR tests of the convalescent patients were dated from March to December 2020, before the Alpha, Beta and Delta variants emerged in the United States. About 2 million PBMCs per well were cultured in IMDM with roughly 5% human AB serum and 8 to 10 IU/ml IL-2, plus 10 ug/ml peptide pools. On days 3 and 7, half of the culture medium was replaced with fresh IL-2-containing medium. CD4+ T cells were isolated after about 10 days of culture through negative selection using the EasySep CD4+ T cell isolation kit. PBMCs were separated from whole blood using Ficoll-Paque Plus gradient centrifugation and then either used fresh or cryopreserved at -140C. Culture conditions were generally each tested in triplicate wells.

Notes on this clonotype: Its antigen remains undetermined. No base quality values were provided; no much bigger clone lies one nucleotide off.

This receptor was identified in a human donor who had recovered from COVID-19. The sample consisted of CD4+ T cells from blood, cultured in vitro.

This receptor carries the CDR3 CATTPHLGQVNTGELFF. The DNA sequence is given as TGTGCCACCACACCACATTTGGGACAGGTCAACACCGGGGAGCTGTTTTTT. The chain is made from TRBV27 and TRBJ2-2; TRBD1 agrees with 8 junctional bases. Sequences MNHEY (CDR1) and SMNVEV (CDR2) are obtained from the germline V gene (reference sequence). V lost 10 bases and J lost 2 bases, and the count of bases not matched to a germline gene is 15. The CDR3 covers 17 residues, taking in both the cysteine and the phenylalanine. Only the CDR3 region is kept as DNA, spanning 51 bases read in frame from base 1.